Sequencing of this TCR beta chain was carried out in a study of shared clonotypes between healthy human individuals. Germline trimming cut 6 bases from V and 5 bases from J; bases unmatched to any gene: 8. The germline CDR1 and CDR2 sequences are SNHLY and FYNNEI. The CDR3 extends over 16 amino acids. TCRdb's table, derived via immunoSEQ multiplex PCR, lists solely in-frame clones and lacks some. The sample has about 450,000 clones, roughly 85% seen once; the top ten hold around 12%. The chain employs TRBV2 and TRBJ2-5; 14 bases map to TRBD2. Sample: PBMCs. This clonotype was sampled from a middle-aged woman in good health. Some clones in this sample may be carry-over from other donors' samples. CDR3 DNA sequence: TGTGCCAGCAGCGTGGGACTAGCGGGAGAATCGGAGACCCAGTACTTC. Protein sequence: CASSVGLAGESETQYF.